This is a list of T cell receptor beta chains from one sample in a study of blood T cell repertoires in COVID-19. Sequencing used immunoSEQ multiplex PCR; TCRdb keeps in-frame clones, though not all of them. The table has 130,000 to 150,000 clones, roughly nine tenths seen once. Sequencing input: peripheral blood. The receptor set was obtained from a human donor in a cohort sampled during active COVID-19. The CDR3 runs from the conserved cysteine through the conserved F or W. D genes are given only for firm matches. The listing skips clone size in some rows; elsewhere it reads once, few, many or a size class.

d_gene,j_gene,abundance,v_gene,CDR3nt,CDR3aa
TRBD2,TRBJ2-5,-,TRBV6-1,TGTGCCAGCAGTGAAAGGGGTAGCGGGGGGTGGCGGACCCAGTACTTC,CASSERGSGGWRTQYF
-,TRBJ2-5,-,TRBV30,TGTGCCTGGAGTGTACAGGCTATCCAAGAGACCCAGTACTTC,CAWSVQAIQETQYF
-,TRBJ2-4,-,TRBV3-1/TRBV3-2,TGTGCCAGCAGCCAGGAGGGCGGGGTAGTTGCCAAAAACATTCAGTACTTC,CASSQEGGVVAKNIQYF
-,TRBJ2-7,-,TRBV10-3,TGTGCCATCAGAGGCCGGGACTCGCTCCACGAGCAGTACTTC,CAIRGRDSLHEQYF
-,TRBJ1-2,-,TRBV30,TGTGCCTGGAGGGATCTCGGACAGTTCGAGGGATATGGCTACACCTTC,CAWRDLGQFEGYGYTF
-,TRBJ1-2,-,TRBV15,TGTGCCACCAGCAGAGATGGCGGGGCGAGTGGCTACACCTTC,CATSRDGGASGYTF
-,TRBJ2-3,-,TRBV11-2,TGTGCCAGCAGCGTTAACCGAGTCACAGATACGCAGTATTTT,CASSVNRVTDTQYF
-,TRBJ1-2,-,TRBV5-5,TGTGCCAGCAGCTTGGGACTCGTGGCGAACTATGGCTACACCTTC,CASSLGLVANYGYTF
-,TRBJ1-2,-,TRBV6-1,TGTGCCAGCAGTGAAGCGACACTCGGGGGAATTAACTATGGCTACACCTTC,CASSEATLGGINYGYTF
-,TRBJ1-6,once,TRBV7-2,TGTGCCAGCAGCTTAGACCTCTCTAACCGTTCACCCCTCCACTTT,CASSLDLSNRSPLHF
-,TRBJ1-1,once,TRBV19,TGTGCCAGTACTCGGGGACTCGCTGAAGCTTTCTTT,CASTRGLAEAFF
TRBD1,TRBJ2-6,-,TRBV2,TGTGCCAGCAGCCGGGACAGGAGTATCTCTGGGGCCAACGTCCTGACTTTC,CASSRDRSISGANVLTF
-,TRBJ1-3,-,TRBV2,TGTGCCAGCAGGCTCAACGCGAGGACTTTAACGGATGGAAACACCATATATTTT,CASRLNARTLTDGNTIYF
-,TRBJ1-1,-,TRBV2,TGTGCCACCTACCCCGAGACTGAGAACACTGAAGCTTTCTTT,CATYPETENTEAFF
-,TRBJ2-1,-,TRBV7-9,TGTGCCAGCAGCTCCGCGGGGGCCCCGCAAGCCTCCTACAATGAGCAGTTCTTC,CASSSAGAPQASYNEQFF
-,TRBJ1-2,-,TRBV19,TGTGCCAGTAGTATTCTGGGACAAGCAGCTAACTATGACTACACCTTC,CASSILGQAANYDYTF
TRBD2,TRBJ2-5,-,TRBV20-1,TGCAGTGCTAGTGTAGCGGGGACCGTAGAGACCCAGTACTTC,CSASVAGTVETQYF
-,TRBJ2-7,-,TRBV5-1,TGCGCCAGCAATCTGCCAGGATCGGACGAGCAGTACTTC,CASNLPGSDEQYF
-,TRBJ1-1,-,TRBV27,TGTGCCAGCAGCCCCCGGGGGATGAACACTGAAGCTTTCTTT,CASSPRGMNTEAFF
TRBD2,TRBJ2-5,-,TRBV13,TGTGCCAGCAGCTTAGCGGCCTGGACTAGCGGGGGGCTAGAGACCCAGTACTTC,CASSLAAWTSGGLETQYF
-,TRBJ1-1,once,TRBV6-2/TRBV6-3,TGTGCCAGCAGTGACCCGAACGCGGGCACTGAAGCTTTCTTT,CASSDPNAGTEAFF
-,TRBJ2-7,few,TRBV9,TGTGCCAGCAGCGTAGGTGGAGAATTTTCCTACGAGCAGTACTTC,CASSVGGEFSYEQYF
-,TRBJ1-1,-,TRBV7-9,TGTGCCAGCAGCTTGACCGCACCCGGAGCTGAAGCTTTCTTT,CASSLTAPGAEAFF
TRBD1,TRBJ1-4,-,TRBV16,TGTGCCAGCAGCCAACGGACAGGGGGTGAAAAACTGTTTTTT,CASSQRTGGEKLFF
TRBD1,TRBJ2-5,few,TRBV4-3,TGCGCCAGCAGCCAAGATGATCGACAGGGAGAGACCCAGTACTTC,CASSQDDRQGETQYF
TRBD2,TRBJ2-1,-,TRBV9,TGTGCCAGCAGTAGCGGGAGAGACAATGAGCAGTTCTTC,CASSSGRDNEQFF
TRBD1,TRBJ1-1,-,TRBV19,TGTGCCAGCCGACTTGCGGGACAGGGTAGAGAAGCTTTCTTT,CASRLAGQGREAFF
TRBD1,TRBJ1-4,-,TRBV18,TGTGCCAGCTCGCGACAGGGGGCTGAGGAAAAACTGTTTTTT,CASSRQGAEEKLFF
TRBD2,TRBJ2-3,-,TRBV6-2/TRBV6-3,TGTGCCAGCAGTTATGACTTTGGTATGGGTAGCGGGTCCTACACAGATACGCAGTATTTT,CASSYDFGMGSGSYTDTQYF
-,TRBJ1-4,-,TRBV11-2,TGTGCCAGCAGCTTAGGCAAGGGGGGGACTTCAACTAATGAAAAACTGTTTTTT,CASSLGKGGTSTNEKLFF
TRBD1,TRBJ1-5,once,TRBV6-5,TGTGCCAGCAGTTTATCGGGACAGGGCCGTCAGCCCCAGCATTTT,CASSLSGQGRQPQHF
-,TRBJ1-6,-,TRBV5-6,TGTGCCAGCAGCTCCGGGACATATAATTCACCCCTCCACTTT,CASSSGTYNSPLHF
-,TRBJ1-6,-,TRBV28,TGTGCCAGCAGTTTGGGCGGACAGCATAATTCACCCCTCCACTTT,CASSLGGQHNSPLHF
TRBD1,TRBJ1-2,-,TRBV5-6,TGTGCCAGCAGCCCCGGGACAGGGGCCTATGGCTACACCTTC,CASSPGTGAYGYTF
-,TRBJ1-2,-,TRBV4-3,TGCGCCAGCAGCCAAACAGGAGACTATGGCTACACCTTC,CASSQTGDYGYTF
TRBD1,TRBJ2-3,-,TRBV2,TGTGCCAGCAGGAGGACAGGGCAGAGAACAGATACGCAGTATTTT,CASRRTGQRTDTQYF
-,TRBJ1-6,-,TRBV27,TGTGCCAGCAGTTTAAGCGGGAGCTCCTATAATTCACCCCTCCACTTT,CASSLSGSSYNSPLHF
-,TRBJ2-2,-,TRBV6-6,TGTGCCAGCAATCTCAACACCGGGGAGCTGTTTTTT,CASNLNTGELFF
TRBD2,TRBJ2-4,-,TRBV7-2,TGTGCCAGCAGCGTATTGGGGTCTAGCGGGGGGCAAAACATTCAGTACTTC,CASSVLGSSGGQNIQYF
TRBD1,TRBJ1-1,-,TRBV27,TGTGCCAGCAGTTCGGACAGGGGGAACACTGAAGCTTTCTTT,CASSSDRGNTEAFF
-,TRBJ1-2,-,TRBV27,TGTGCCAGCAGTTTATTTTTCGGGGATGGCTACACCTTC,CASSLFFGDGYTF
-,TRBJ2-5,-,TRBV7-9,TGTGCCAGCAGCTTAGACACCCAAGAGACCCAGTACTTC,CASSLDTQETQYF
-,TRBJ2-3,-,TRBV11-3,TGTGCCAGCCAAGCAACTAGCACAGATACGCAGTATTTT,CASQATSTDTQYF
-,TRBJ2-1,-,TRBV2,TGTGCCAGCCAAGTGGCGGTGAGGGGGTGGTTCTTC,CASQVAVRGWFF
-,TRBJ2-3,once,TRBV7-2,TGTGCCAGCAGCTTTGGGCCCACAGATACGCAGTATTTT,CASSFGPTDTQYF